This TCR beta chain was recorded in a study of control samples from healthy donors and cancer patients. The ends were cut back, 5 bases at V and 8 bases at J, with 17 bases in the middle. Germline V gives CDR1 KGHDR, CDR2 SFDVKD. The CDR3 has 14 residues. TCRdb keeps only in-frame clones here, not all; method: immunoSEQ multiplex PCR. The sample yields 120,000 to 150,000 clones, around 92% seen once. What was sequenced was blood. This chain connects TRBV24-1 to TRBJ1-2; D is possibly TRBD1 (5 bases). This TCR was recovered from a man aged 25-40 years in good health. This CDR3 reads CATSAGRGAEGYTF. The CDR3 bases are TGTGCCACCAGTGCAGGAAGGGGTGCGGAGGGCTACACCTTC.